This TCR beta chain was observed in a study of molecular identifiers for immune sequencing clone quantification. TCRdb processed the PCR reads anew with MiXCR; each CDR3 protein has one entry. The sample holds around 82,000 distinct CDR3 sequences, around a fifth seen once. This clonotype was seen repeatedly, ten times or more. What it binds is unknown. General observations from the study: Reportedly, one cell's Jurkat TCR RNA was detected within 1,200,000 naive CD8 cells.

The CDR3 is 16 amino acids. The J segment lost 4 bases and the V segment lost 0 bases, leaving 6 bases of the junction unmatched. Germline V gene data show CDR1 as MGHRA and CDR2 as YSYEKL. The genes are TRBV4-1 and TRBJ1-1, with 9 bases matching TRBD1. This receptor was obtained from a human donor in good health. Some libraries in this study had Jurkat cell RNA spiked in. The sequencing sample was made of naive CD8+ T cells from blood, with Jurkat cell RNA spiked in. As for subset: FACS-sorted CD8+CD4-CCR7+CD45RA+ naive T cells. CDR3 sequence: CASSQDSGTGSTEAFF. The DNA for the CDR3 is TGCGCCAGCAGCCAAGATTCCGGGACAGGGAGCACTGAAGCTTTCTTT.